Listed below are T cell receptor beta chains from one sample, sequenced in a study of patients and donors after allogeneic stem cell transplantation. TCRdb independently ran MiXCR on the RT-PCR reads; one entry per CDR3 protein. The table has around 150,000 distinct CDR3 sequences, about 30% seen once. The sequenced sample consisted of blood, either unsorted or a sorted T cell fraction (not recorded which). The receptors were sampled from a human donor who was either an allogeneic HSCT recipient or a stem cell or donor lymphocyte infusion donor (not recorded which). It is not recorded whose cells these are; they may come from a transplant donor. Both conserved end residues are trimmed from each CDR3. A row's size may be missing; if present it is once, few, many or a size class.

V	size	CDR3
TRBV20-1	NA	SARDWGQDTPYEQY
TRBV12-3/TRBV12-4	NA	ASSLALAGRVTDTQY
TRBV5-1	NA	ASSLDSGSRNEQF
TRBV12-3/TRBV12-4	NA	ASQEISAVNEQF
TRBV7-8	NA	ASSLKLAGGPGDTQY
TRBV4-1	NA	ASSQEVGQGWDTEAF
TRBV29-1	few	SVELGAGTEAF
TRBV4-1	few	ASSLSRDRGPGNTIY
TRBV11-2	few	ASSLLIGRSEQF
TRBV7-9	few	ASSLGVSNEKLF
TRBV7-8	NA	ASSSRLTNYGYT
TRBV5-1	NA	ASSLGQDKETQY
TRBV20-1	NA	SAYRENTDTQY
TRBV27	few	ASSLTRTGSHQPQH
TRBV6-4	NA	ASSGGVNQPQH
TRBV6-2/TRBV6-3	NA	ASSLLGPEADTGELF
TRBV20-1	NA	SARDGGISNYGYT
TRBV5-1	NA	ASSLRQGPVDTQY
TRBV20-1	NA	SARDLKTSGRGSSYNEQF
TRBV12-3/TRBV12-4	NA	ASSPRHSTDTQY
TRBV25-1	NA	ASSEYFSGLYNEQF
TRBV27	few	ASSLSPDWQETQY
TRBV9	NA	ASSVRQAAPNQPQH
TRBV27	few	ASTPSRGAREQY
TRBV6-6	many	ASSLLQETQY
TRBV10-3	NA	AISERQPSNYGYT
TRBV5-1	NA	ASSSGTSGLEQY
TRBV12-5	few	ASGWGGIGELF
TRBV11-1	NA	ASSLIADWNTEAF
TRBV5-5	few	ASSFRPLDGGLTDTQY
TRBV18	NA	ASSPAGTGAYEQY
TRBV4-2	NA	ASSQEGRQVSSYEQY
TRBV12-3/TRBV12-4	NA	ASSFQGNPYGYT
TRBV25-1	few	ASRPSTGGETQY
TRBV14	NA	ASSRVGLAGVKGYNEQF
TRBV19	NA	ASSIVDQPQH
TRBV6-6	NA	ASSYATGTGGDT
TRBV20-1	few	SARGLVHEQY
TRBV27	once	ASSPFGPGDEQF
TRBV27	NA	ASSLFPGNTIY
TRBV12-3/TRBV12-4	NA	ASSLPPGNTQY
TRBV4-3	NA	ASSQDGLADNEQF
TRBV18	few	ASSPGHRNIQY
TRBV3-1	NA	ASSRPQGHLD
TRBV5-6	NA	ASSPRGRVAYFEQF
TRBV2	few	ASSERGTGSNQPQH
TRBV12-3/TRBV12-4	NA	ASSLEQANEQF
TRBV15	few	ATSRGTGYMNTEAF
TRBV18	NA	ASSPYGPTGELF
TRBV2	NA	ASREPGQGYEQY
TRBV5-1	few	ASSPRTGGSYEQY
TRBV27	NA	ASSLKSRLRADTQY
TRBV6-2/TRBV6-3	NA	ASAGTGGSQPQH
TRBV6-5	few	ASSLIQGSGNSPLH
TRBV6-6	many	ASSYDPGYSNQPQH
TRBV5-5	many	ASSLFMGGNQPQH
TRBV12-3/TRBV12-4	few	ASSRFYGYT
TRBV15	few	ATSRDGRSSYNSPLH